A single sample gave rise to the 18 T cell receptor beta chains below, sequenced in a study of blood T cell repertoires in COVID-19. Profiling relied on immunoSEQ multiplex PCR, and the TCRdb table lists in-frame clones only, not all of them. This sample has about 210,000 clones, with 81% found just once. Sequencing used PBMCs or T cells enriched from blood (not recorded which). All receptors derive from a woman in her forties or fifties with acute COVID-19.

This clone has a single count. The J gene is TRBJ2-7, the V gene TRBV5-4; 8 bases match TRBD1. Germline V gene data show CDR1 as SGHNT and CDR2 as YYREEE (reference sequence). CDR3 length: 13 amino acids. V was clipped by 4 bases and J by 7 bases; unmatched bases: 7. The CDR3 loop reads CASSRDRLGEQYF. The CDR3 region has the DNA TGTGCCAGCAGCCGGGACAGGTTGGGGGAGCAGTACTTC.

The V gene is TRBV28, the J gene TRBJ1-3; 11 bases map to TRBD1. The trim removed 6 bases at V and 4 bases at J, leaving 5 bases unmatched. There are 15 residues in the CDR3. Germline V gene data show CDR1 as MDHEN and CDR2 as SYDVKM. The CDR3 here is CASRRTGGRGNTIYF. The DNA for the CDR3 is TGTGCCAGCAGACGGACAGGGGGCCGAGGAAACACCATATATTTT. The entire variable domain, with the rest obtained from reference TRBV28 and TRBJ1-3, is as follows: DVKVTQSSRYLVKRTGEKVFLECVQDMDHENMFWYRQDPGLGLRLIYFSYDVKMKEKGDIPEGYSVSREKKERFSLILESASTNQTSMYLCASRRTGGRGNTIYFGEGSWLTVV.

The CDR3 loop is CASSPSGTGSVETQYF. As DNA, the CDR3 is TGTGCCAGCAGCCCTTCCGGGACAGGGAGCGTGGAGACCCAGTACTTC. The J gene is TRBJ2-5, the V gene TRBV5-4; 9 bases agree with TRBD1. Germline V gives CDR1 SGHNT, CDR2 YYREEE (reference sequence). The CDR3 is made up of 16 amino acids. V dropped 4 bases and J dropped 5; count of bases not matched to a gene: 12.

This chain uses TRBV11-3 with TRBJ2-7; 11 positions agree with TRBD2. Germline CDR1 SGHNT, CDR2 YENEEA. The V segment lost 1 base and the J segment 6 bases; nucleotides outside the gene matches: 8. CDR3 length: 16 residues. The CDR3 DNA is TGTGCCAGCAGCTTAGTCAGTAGCGGGGGGGCCTTCGAGCAGTACTTC. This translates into CASSLVSSGGAFEQYF.

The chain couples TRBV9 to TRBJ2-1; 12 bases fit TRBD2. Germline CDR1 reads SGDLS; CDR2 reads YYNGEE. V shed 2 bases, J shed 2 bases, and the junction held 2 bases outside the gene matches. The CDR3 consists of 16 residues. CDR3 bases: TGTGCCAGCAGCGTGACTAGCGGGAGTGCCTACAATGAGCAGTTCTTC. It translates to CASSVTSGSAYNEQFF.

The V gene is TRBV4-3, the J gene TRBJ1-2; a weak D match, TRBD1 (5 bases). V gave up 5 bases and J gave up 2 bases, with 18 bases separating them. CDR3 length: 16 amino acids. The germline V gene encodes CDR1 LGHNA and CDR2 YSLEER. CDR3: CASSAGPRVLNYGYTF. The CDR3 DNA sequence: TGCGCCAGCAGCGCGGGGCCAAGAGTCCTGAACTATGGCTACACCTTC.

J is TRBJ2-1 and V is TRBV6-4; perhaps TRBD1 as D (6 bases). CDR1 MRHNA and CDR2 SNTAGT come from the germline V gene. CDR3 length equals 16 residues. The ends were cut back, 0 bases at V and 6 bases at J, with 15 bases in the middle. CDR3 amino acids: CASSDSRGFSFNEQFF. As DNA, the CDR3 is TGTGCCAGCAGTGACTCGAGGGGGTTCTCATTCAATGAGCAGTTCTTC.

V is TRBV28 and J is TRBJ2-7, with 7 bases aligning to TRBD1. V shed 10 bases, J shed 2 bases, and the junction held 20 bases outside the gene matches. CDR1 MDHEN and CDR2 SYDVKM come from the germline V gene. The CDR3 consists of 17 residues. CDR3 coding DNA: TGTGCCACCAACAAAGAGACCGGGACAGTTGACACCTACGAGCAGTACTTC. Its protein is CATNKETGTVDTYEQYF.

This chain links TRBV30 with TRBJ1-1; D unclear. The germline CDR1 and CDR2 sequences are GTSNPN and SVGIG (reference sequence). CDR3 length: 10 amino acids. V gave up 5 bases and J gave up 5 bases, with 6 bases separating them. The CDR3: CAWRETEAFF. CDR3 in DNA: TGTGCCTGGCGGGAGACTGAAGCTTTCTTT.

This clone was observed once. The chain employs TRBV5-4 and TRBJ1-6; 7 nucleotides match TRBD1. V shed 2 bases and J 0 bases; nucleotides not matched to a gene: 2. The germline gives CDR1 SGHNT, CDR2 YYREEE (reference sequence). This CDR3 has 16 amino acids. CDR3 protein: CASSLGTASYNSPLHF. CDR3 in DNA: TGTGCCAGCAGCTTAGGGACAGCCTCCTATAATTCACCCCTCCACTTT.

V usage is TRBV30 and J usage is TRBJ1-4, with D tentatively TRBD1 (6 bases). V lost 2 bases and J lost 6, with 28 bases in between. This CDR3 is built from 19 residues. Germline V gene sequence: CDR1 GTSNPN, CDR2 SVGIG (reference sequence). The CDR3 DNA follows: TGTGCCTGGAGTATTATGCTATTTGGACAGCCCGATTTGGATGAAAAACTGTTTTTT. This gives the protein CAWSIMLFGQPDLDEKLFF.

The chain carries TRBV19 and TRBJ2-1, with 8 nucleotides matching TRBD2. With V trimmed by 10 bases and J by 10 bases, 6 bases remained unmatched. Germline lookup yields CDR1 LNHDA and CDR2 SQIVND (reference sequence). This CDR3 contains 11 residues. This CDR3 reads CATDGGEEQFF. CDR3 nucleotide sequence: TGTGCCACCGACGGGGGGGAGGAGCAGTTCTTC. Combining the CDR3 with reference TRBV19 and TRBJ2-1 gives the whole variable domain DGGITQSPKYLFRKEGQNVTLSCEQNLNHDAMYWYRQDPGQGLRLIYYSQIVNDFQKGDIAEGYSVSREKKESFPLTVTSAQKNPTAFYLCATDGGEEQFFGPGTRLTVL.

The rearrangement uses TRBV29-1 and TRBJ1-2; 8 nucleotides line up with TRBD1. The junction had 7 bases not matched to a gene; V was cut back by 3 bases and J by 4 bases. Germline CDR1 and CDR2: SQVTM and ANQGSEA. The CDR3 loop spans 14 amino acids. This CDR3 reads CSVESPDRGYGYTF. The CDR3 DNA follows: TGCAGCGTTGAGTCCCCTGACAGGGGCTATGGCTACACCTTC.

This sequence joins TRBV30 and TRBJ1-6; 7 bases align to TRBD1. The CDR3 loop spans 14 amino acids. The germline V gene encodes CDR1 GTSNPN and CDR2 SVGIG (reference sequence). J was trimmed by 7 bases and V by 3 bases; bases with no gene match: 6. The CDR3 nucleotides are TGTGCCTGGAGCGAGGGACAGCGGAATTCACCCCTCCACTTT. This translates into CAWSEGQRNSPLHF.

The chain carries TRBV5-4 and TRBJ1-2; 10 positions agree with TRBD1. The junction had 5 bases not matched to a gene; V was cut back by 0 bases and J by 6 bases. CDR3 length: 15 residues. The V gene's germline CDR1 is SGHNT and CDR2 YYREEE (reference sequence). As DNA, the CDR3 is TGTGCCAGCAGCTTGGTGGGACAGGGGTGGGATGGCTACACCTTC. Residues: CASSLVGQGWDGYTF.

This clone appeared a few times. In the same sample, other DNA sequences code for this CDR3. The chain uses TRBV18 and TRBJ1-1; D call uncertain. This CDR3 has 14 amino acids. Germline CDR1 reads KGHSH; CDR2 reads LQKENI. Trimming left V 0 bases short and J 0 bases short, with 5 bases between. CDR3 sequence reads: CASSPPALNTEAFF. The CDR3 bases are TGTGCCAGCTCACCACCAGCTCTGAACACTGAAGCTTTCTTT.

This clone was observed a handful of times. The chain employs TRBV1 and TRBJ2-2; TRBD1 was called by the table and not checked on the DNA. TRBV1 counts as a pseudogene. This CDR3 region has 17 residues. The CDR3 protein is CTSSQQSPHINTGELFF. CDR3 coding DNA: TGCACCAGCAGCCAACAATCTCCACATATTAACACCGGGGAGCTGTTTTTT.

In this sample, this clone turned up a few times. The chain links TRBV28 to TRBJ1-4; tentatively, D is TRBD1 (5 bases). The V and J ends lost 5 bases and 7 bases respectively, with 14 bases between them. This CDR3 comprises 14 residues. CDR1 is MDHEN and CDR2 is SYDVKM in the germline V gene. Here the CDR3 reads CASSTWGGSEKLFF. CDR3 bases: TGTGCCAGCAGTACCTGGGGGGGGAGTGAAAAACTGTTTTTT. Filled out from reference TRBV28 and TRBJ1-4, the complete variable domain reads DVKVTQSSRYLVKRTGEKVFLECVQDMDHENMFWYRQDPGLGLRLIYFSYDVKMKEKGDIPEGYSVSREKKERFSLILESASTNQTSMYLCASSTWGGSEKLFFGSGTQLSVL.